This T cell receptor (beta chain) came from a study of shared clonotypes between healthy human individuals. The CDR3 consists of 13 residues. Germline V gives CDR1 WNHNN, CDR2 SYGVQD (reference sequence). Deletions cut 2 bases from V and 5 bases from J, with 6 bases between. In replicate PCRs of sorted subsets, approximately 210 ng DNA, approximately 32,000 T cell genomes, was used. Produced via immunoSEQ multiplex PCR; TCRdb's table is partial and in-frame only. The sample consists of about 1.5 million clones, roughly 97% of them appearing once. As concerns this clone: What it binds is not known. This CDR3 is also generated by other DNA sequences in the sample.

Study conclusions and caveats: For sorted subsets, rarefaction showed incomplete sequencing despite large depth. The expectation was that sequencing depth would affect clonotype sharing among donors.

CD4+ cells were split into CD45RA+ naive and CD45RA-negative memory subsets. This receptor was taken from a man between 25 and 39 years old in good health. The sample consisted of naive CD4+ T cells sorted from blood. Sample subset: CD45RA+ positively selected. The chain recombines TRBV10-1 with TRBJ2-2, with a weak D call TRBD1 (6 bases). The CDR3 loop reads CASSERGTGELFF. The CDR3 DNA reads as TGCGCCAGCAGTGAGAGGGGGACCGGGGAGCTGTTTTTT.